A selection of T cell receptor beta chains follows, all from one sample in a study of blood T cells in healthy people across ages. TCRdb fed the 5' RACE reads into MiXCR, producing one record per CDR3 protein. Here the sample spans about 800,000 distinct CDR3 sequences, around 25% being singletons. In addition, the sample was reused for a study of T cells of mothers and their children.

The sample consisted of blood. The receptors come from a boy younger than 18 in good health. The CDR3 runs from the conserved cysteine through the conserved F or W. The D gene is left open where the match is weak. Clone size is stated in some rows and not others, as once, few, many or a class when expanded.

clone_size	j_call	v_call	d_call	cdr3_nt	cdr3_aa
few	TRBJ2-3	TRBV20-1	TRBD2	TGCAGTGCTTTAAGCGGGGGGCCAGATACGCAGTATTTT	CSALSGGPDTQYF
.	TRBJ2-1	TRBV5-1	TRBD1	TGCGCCAGCAGCTTGGAGCCGGGACAGGGGGCCTACAATGAGCAGTTCTTC	CASSLEPGQGAYNEQFF
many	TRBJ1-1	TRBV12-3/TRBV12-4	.	TGTGCCAGCAGTTTAGTTCAGCTGAACACTGAAGCTTTCTTT	CASSLVQLNTEAFF
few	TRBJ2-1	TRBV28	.	TGTGCCAGCAGTCGTAGGGGCCCTTTGGTGAATGAGCAGTTCTTC	CASSRRGPLVNEQFF
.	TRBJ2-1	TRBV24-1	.	TGTGCCACCAGTGAGTTGACAGGCGGGCTGTTCTTC	CATSELTGGLFF
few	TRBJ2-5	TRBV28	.	TGTGCCAGCACGGACGGGGAAGAGACCCAGTACTTC	CASTDGEETQYF
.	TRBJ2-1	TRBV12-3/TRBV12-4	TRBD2	TGTGCCAGCAGTTCGGGACTAGCGGGAAACCATGAGCAGTTCTTC	CASSSGLAGNHEQFF
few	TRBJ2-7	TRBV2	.	TGTGCCAGCAGTGGTCGAATAAACTACGAGCAGTACTTC	CASSGRINYEQYF
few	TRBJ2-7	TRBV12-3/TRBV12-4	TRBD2	TGTGCCAGCAGTTTGAGCGGGGGGGCCCACGAGCAGTACTTC	CASSLSGGAHEQYF
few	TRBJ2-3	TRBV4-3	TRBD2	TGCGCCAGCAGCCAACCGGAGGGACTAGCGGGAGCGGATACGCAGTATTTT	CASSQPEGLAGADTQYF
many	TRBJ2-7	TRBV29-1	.	TGCAGCGTTGTGGTCAGCTCCTACGAGCAGTACTTC	CSVVVSSYEQYF
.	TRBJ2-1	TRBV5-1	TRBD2	TGCGCCAGCAGCCCGAGACTAGCGGGGAACCCTACTATTCACAATGAGCAGTTCTTC	CASSPRLAGNPTIHNEQFF
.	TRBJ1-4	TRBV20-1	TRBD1	TGCAGTGCTAGCGGACAGGGCGGTAATGAAAAACTGTTTTTT	CSASGQGGNEKLFF
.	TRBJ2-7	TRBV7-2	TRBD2	TGTGCCAGCAGCCGCACGGCGGGAGATACCTACGAGCAGTACTTC	CASSRTAGDTYEQYF
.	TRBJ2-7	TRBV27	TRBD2	TGTGCCAGCAGTTCACTAGCGGGGAGGTACGAGCAGTACTTC	CASSSLAGRYEQYF
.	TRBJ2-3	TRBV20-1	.	TGCAGTGCTAGTTACGGGAACACAGATACGCAGTATTTT	CSASYGNTDTQYF
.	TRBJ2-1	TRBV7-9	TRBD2	TGTGCCAGCAGCTTTGGGACTAGCGCAAGGCCACAGTTCTTC	CASSFGTSARPQFF
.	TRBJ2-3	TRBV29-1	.	TGCAGCGCTATAGGCGGGACCAGCACAGATACGCAGTATTTT	CSAIGGTSTDTQYF
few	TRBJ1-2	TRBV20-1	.	TGCAGCCTTCAGGAGGGGGTATATGGCTACACCTTC	CSLQEGVYGYTF
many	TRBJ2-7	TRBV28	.	TGTGCCAGCAGTTTAAAACCGGGGCGAGACTCCTACGAGCAGTACTTC	CASSLKPGRDSYEQYF
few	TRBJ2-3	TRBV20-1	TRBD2	TGCAGTGCTAGAGAGCGGGCTAGCGGAAGCACAGATACGCAGTATTTT	CSARERASGSTDTQYF
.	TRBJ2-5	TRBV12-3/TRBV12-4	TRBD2	TGTGCCAGCAGCTTAGCGGGAACACTCCAAGAGACCCAGTACTTC	CASSLAGTLQETQYF
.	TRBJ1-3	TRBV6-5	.	TGTGCCAGCAGTTACAGGGGGGCCGATTCTGGAAACACCATATATTTT	CASSYRGADSGNTIYF
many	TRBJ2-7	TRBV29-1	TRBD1	TGCAGCGTCCGGACAGGGACCTACGAGCAGTACTTC	CSVRTGTYEQYF
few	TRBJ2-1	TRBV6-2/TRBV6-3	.	TGTGCCAGCAGTTATGGACCGGAGACCCAGTGCTTC	CASSYGPETQCF
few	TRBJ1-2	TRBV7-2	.	TGTGCCAGCACCGGGGACGGATATGGCTACACCTTC	CASTGDGYGYTF
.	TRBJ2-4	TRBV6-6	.	TGTGCCAGCAGTTACCCTATTGAAGGGCTCACCAAAAACATTCAGTACTTC	CASSYPIEGLTKNIQYF
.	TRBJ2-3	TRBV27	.	TGTGCCAGCAGTTCCAATTGGGCCGTTTTTACCACAGATACGCAGTATTTT	CASSSNWAVFTTDTQYF
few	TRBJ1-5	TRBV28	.	TGTGCCAGCATTATAGGGTCCGGCAATCAGCCCCAGCATTTT	CASIIGSGNQPQHF
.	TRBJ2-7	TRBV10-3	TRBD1	TGTGCCATCAGACCGGGACAGGGGACTTACGAGCAGTACTTC	CAIRPGQGTYEQYF
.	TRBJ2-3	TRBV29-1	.	TGCAGCGCGAACCATCCCGATACGCAGTATTTT	CSANHPDTQYF
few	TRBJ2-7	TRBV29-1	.	TGCAGCGCCGGGACCGACGAGCAGTACTTC	CSAGTDEQYF
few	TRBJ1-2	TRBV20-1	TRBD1	TGCAGTGCTAGCACCCCGGGACAGGGAGGTTCTTACTATGGCTACACCTTC	CSASTPGQGGSYYGYTF
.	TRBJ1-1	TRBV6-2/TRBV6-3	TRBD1	TGTGCCAGCAGACTTGACAGGGAGGAAATGAACACTGAAGCTTTCTTT	CASRLDREEMNTEAFF
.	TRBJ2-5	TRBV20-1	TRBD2	TGCAGTGCTAGAGATATAGCGGGAGCAGAGACCCAGTACTTC	CSARDIAGAETQYF
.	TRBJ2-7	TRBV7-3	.	TGTGCCAGCAGCGCCGCGCCTCGTGGCGAGCAGTACTTC	CASSAAPRGEQYF
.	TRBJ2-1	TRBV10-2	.	TGCGCCAGCCGGGACACAGGGAGCAATGGGCAGTTCTTC	CASRDTGSNGQFF
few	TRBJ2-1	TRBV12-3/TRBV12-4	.	TGTGCCAGCAGTTATGGACATGCGAACAATGAGCAGTTCTTC	CASSYGHANNEQFF
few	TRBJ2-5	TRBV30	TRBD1	TGTGCCTGGGAGGGACAGGGTCGAGAGACCCAGTACTTC	CAWEGQGRETQYF
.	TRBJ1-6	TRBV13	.	TGTGCCAGCGGCGAGAAGCTAAGAACCTATAATTCACCCCTCCACTTT	CASGEKLRTYNSPLHF
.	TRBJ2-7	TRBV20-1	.	TGCAGTGCTAGGTGGGGAGGGGGACCTTACGAGCAGTACTTC	CSARWGGGPYEQYF
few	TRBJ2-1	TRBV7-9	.	TGTGCCAGCAGCTTAGGGGGGGAGCCCTACAATGAGCAGTTCTTC	CASSLGGEPYNEQFF
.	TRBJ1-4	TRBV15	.	TGTGCCACCAGTCTCCAGACAACTAATGAAAGACTGTTTTTT	CATSLQTTNERLFF
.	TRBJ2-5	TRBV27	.	TGTGCCAGCAGTTTAGCGCAGGGTATGCGCGAGACCCAGTACTTC	CASSLAQGMRETQYF
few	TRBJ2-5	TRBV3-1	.	TGTGCCACCTCCCAGCAGGGTAAGACCCAGTACTTC	CATSQQGKTQYF
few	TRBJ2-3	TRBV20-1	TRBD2	TGCAGTGCTAGATCAGTAGCGGGGGATAGCGATACGCAGTATTTT	CSARSVAGDSDTQYF
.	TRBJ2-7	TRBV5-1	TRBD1	TGCGCCAGCAGCTTGGGACTGGACAGGGCCGACTACGAGCAGTACTTC	CASSLGLDRADYEQYF
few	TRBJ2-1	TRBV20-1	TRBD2	TGCAGTGCTCGACTAGCGGGGGGGCACGATGAGCAGTTCTTC	CSARLAGGHDEQFF
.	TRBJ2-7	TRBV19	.	TGTGCCAGTAGGTACGGGCCAACCTACGAGCAGTACTTC	CASRYGPTYEQYF
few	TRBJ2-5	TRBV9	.	TGTGCCAGCAGCGTAGTTCAGGAGCAGTACTTC	CASSVVQEQYF